Listed below are T cell receptor beta chains from one sample, sequenced in a study of shared clonotypes between healthy human individuals. Clones were read by immunoSEQ multiplex PCR, and TCRdb kept only the in-frame ones, dropping some. The sample contains about 2.4 million clones, more than 80% of which appear only once. Sequences were obtained from naive CD4+ T cells sorted from blood. Every receptor here comes from a man between 18 and 35 years old in good health. CDR3s include the opening cysteine and the closing phenylalanine or tryptophan. A D gene is named only where the DNA matches it firmly. Clone size, where shown, is once, few, many, or a class for clones that have expanded.

d_call	v_call	j_call	clone_size	cdr3_nt	cdr3_aa
TRBD2	TRBV7-9	TRBJ2-5	once	TGTGCCAGCAATCTAGCGGGAGGAGAGACCCAGTACTTC	CASNLAGGETQYF
TRBD1	TRBV19	TRBJ1-2	.	TGTGCCAGTAGGATCCCAGGGACAGGATTGTTTAGCTATGGCTACACCTTC	CASRIPGTGLFSYGYTF
.	TRBV7-2	TRBJ1-6	.	TGTGCCAGCAGCTTAGGACAAAGTAATTCACCCCTCCACTTT	CASSLGQSNSPLHF
.	TRBV7-2	TRBJ2-3	.	TGTGCCAGCAGCTTAGGACTGAAGGGGGGGGATACGCAGTATTTT	CASSLGLKGGDTQYF
TRBD1	TRBV5-1	TRBJ2-7	.	TGCGCCAGCAGCTCAGGGGGCCCTACCTACGAGCAGTACTTC	CASSSGGPTYEQYF
.	TRBV5-4	TRBJ2-3	.	TGTGCCAGCAGCAGACAGACAGCTTACACAGATACGCAGTATTTT	CASSRQTAYTDTQYF
.	TRBV7-7	TRBJ2-3	.	TGTGCTAGCAGCTTAGTAGGGGGGTCCACAGATACGCAGTATTTT	CASSLVGGSTDTQYF
.	TRBV7-7	TRBJ2-2	once	TGTGCTAGCAGCCTTATCCTGGCCGGGGAGCTGTTTTTT	CASSLILAGELFF
.	TRBV27	TRBJ2-2	once	TGTGCCAGCAGACCCGACCGAGCGTACACCGGGGAGCTGTTTTTT	CASRPDRAYTGELFF
TRBD2	TRBV10-2	TRBJ2-5	.	TGCGCCAGCAGTGGAAGGGCGGGAGGGCTAAAAGAGACCCAGTACTTC	CASSGRAGGLKETQYF
.	TRBV6-1	TRBJ2-2	.	TGTGCCAGCAGTGGAAACAGGTTCGTGAGCACCGGGGAGCTGTTTTTT	CASSGNRFVSTGELFF
TRBD2	TRBV5-4	TRBJ2-7	.	TGTGCCAGCAGCTCACTGACTAGCGGGGGGAACTACGAGCAGTACTTC	CASSSLTSGGNYEQYF
TRBD1	TRBV27	TRBJ2-3	.	TGTGCCAGCTCTTACTTGGGGGGACAGGGAGACTACACAGATACGCAGTATTTT	CASSYLGGQGDYTDTQYF
.	TRBV30	TRBJ1-6	.	TGTGCCTGGAGGTCGCAGGGAGGGGGTTCACCCCTCCACTTT	CAWRSQGGGSPLHF
.	TRBV30	TRBJ1-5	.	TGTGCCTGGAGTGCTCTACAGGCTGATCAGCCCCAGCATTTT	CAWSALQADQPQHF
.	TRBV13	TRBJ1-5	.	TGTGCCAGCAGCTTAGCGGGGGCGCAGCAGCCCCAGCATTTT	CASSLAGAQQPQHF
.	TRBV5-6	TRBJ2-6	.	TGTGCCAGCAGCTTGGGGGGCGCTGGGGCCAACGTCCTGACTTTC	CASSLGGAGANVLTF
.	TRBV19	TRBJ2-3	.	TGTGCCAGTAGTACCAACGGCGGGTTGGATACGCAGTATTTT	CASSTNGGLDTQYF
TRBD1	TRBV9	TRBJ1-2	.	TGTGCCAGCAACCCTACGGTGGGAGGGGGCGGACACGGCTACACCTTC	CASNPTVGGGGHGYTF
.	TRBV2	TRBJ1-1	few	TGTGCCAGCAGTGAATCCCTTAGCACTGAAGCTTTCTTT	CASSESLSTEAFF
TRBD2	TRBV7-9	TRBJ2-7	.	TGTGCCAGCAGCTTAACGGGGGGTGGTAACGAGCAGTACTTC	CASSLTGGGNEQYF
TRBD1	TRBV5-4	TRBJ2-2	.	TGTGCCAGCAGCTTATTGAAGGGGGCGGGTATTAGGACCGGGGAGCTGTTTTTT	CASSLLKGAGIRTGELFF
.	TRBV11-3	TRBJ2-2	.	TGTGCCAGCAGCCTACCTTTTGTGGCCTCGGGGAGCACCGGGGAGCTGTTTTTT	CASSLPFVASGSTGELFF
.	TRBV6-1	TRBJ1-3	once	TGTGCCAGCATCTCTGACGTAACCTCTGGAAACACCATATATTTT	CASISDVTSGNTIYF
.	TRBV18	TRBJ1-1	.	TGTGCCAGCTCACCTCCCCGGGGCCTGAACACTGAAGCTTTCTTT	CASSPPRGLNTEAFF
.	TRBV18	TRBJ2-3	.	TGTGCCAGCTCACCCCTGGAGGATACGCAGTATTTT	CASSPLEDTQYF
.	TRBV29-1	TRBJ2-7	.	TGCAGCGTTGGGACGGGCAGGCCCTACGAGCAGTACTTC	CSVGTGRPYEQYF
TRBD1	TRBV7-2	TRBJ2-2	.	TGTGCCAGCAGCTTAGCGCAGGGGGCTATCGGGGAGCTGTTTTTT	CASSLAQGAIGELFF
.	TRBV7-2	TRBJ2-5	.	TGTGCCAGCAACGCCGCCCACGGCACACCGCTTATCCAAGAGACCCAGTACTTC	CASNAAHGTPLIQETQYF
.	TRBV7-2	TRBJ1-1	.	TGTGCCAGCACCTGGACCGGGGGTTTGGGTTCTGAAGCTTTCTTT	CASTWTGGLGSEAFF
.	TRBV19	TRBJ1-5	.	TGTGCCAGTAGCCAGAGTGGAGACGATCAGCCCCAGCATTTT	CASSQSGDDQPQHF
.	TRBV15	TRBJ2-5	.	TGTGCCACCAGCAGGACAAGCACGTACCAAGAGACCCAGTACTTC	CATSRTSTYQETQYF